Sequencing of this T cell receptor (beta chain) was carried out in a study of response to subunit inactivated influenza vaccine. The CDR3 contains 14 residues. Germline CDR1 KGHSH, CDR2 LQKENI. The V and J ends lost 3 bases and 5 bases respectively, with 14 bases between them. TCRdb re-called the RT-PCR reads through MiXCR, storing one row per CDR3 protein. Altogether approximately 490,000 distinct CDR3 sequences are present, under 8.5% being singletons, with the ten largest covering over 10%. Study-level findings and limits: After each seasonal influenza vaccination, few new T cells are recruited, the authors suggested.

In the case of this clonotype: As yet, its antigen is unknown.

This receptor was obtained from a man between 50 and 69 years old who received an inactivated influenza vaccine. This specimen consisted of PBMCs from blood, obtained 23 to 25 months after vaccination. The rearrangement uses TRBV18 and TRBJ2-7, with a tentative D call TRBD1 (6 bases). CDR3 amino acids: CASSPNRDLNEQYF. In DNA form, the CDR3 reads TGTGCCAGCTCACCGAACAGGGATTTGAACGAGCAGTACTTC.